The clone carrying this T cell receptor (beta chain) was picked up one time. The V gene end was trimmed by 6 bases and the J gene end by 4 bases; junction bases not matched to a gene: 2. CDR1 MDHEN and CDR2 SYDVKM come from the germline V gene. The CDR3 is made up of 12 amino acids. Living in roughly 23 US areas, the participants were between roughly 18 and 90 years of age. This entry belongs to a study of blood T cell repertoires in COVID-19. The wider study: The samples span acute and convalescent COVID-19 from the United States, Italy and Spain.

In the original analysis: Nucleated cell counts were estimated from reference gene primer amplification. Sequencing was performed with immunoSEQ multiplex PCR; in TCRdb, only in-frame clones are kept and a portion is missing. The DNA was the basis for D and trimming; V, J and clone size are from that table. The repertoire consists of about 250,000 clones, with 80% to 90% occurring once and the leading ten covering around 4.5%. This clonotype originated in a woman in her 30s who had recovered from COVID-19. The sequencing input was PBMCs or T cells enriched from blood (not recorded which). The V and J genes are TRBV28 and TRBJ1-2; TRBD1 agrees at 7 bases. CDR3 DNA sequence: TGTGCCAGCAGGTCAGGGGGCTATGGCTACACCTTC. This codes for CASRSGGYGYTF.